The clone carrying this T cell receptor beta chain appeared once. V lost 3 bases to trimming and J lost 4 bases, with 12 bases between them. Per germline, CDR1 KGHSH and CDR2 LQKENI. CDR3 length: 14 amino acids. Only in-frame clones appear in the TCRdb table, and some are missing; sequencing was by immunoSEQ multiplex PCR. The sample has 20,000 to 25,000 clones, around nine tenths seen once. The data are from a study of T cell changes during pregnancy in multiple sclerosis. The origin of this receptor is a female donor in good health, enrolled as a control in a pregnancy study. The sequencing used CD8+ T cells from peripheral blood mononuclear cells, collected in the first trimester of pregnancy. The gene calls are TRBV18 and TRBJ1-2; D might be TRBD1 (6 bases). In DNA, the CDR3 is TGTGCCAGCTCACCCTCAGGGGAGGGCTATGGCTACACCTTC. Protein sequence: CASSPSGEGYGYTF.